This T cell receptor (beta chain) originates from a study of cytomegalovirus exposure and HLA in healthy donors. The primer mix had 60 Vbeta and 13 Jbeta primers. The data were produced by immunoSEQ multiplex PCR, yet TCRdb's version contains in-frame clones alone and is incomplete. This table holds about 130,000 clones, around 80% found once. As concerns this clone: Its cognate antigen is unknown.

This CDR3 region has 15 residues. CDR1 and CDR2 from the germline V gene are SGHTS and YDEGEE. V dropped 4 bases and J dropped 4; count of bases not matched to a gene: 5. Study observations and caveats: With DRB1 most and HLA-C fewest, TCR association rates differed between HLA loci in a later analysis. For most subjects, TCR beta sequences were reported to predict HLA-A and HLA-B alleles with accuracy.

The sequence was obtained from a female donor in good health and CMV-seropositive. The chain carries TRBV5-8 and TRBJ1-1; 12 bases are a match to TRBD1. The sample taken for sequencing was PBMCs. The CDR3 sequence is CASSTGQGASTEAFF. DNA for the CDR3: TGTGCCAGCAGCACGGGACAGGGGGCGAGCACTGAAGCTTTCTTT.